This T cell receptor (beta chain) emerged from a study of T cell responses to AZD1222 COVID-19 vaccine. Study details: The analysis combined second doses at about 4 or about 12 weeks.

Findings and limits, study-wide: White British donors predominated, females outnumbered males, and clonal diversity was possibly underestimated. Nearly half of spike-specific TCRs reportedly go after variant regions that carry no mutations. All repertoire sampling was performed exclusively after the peak T cell response.

This table comes from immunoSEQ multiplex PCR, and its TCRdb copy is limited to in-frame clones, with some not included. The table lists 150,000 or so clones, over 90% of them singletons. The V gene's germline CDR1 is LNHDA and CDR2 SQIVND (reference sequence). With V trimmed by 3 bases and J by 5 bases, 8 bases remained unmatched. This CDR3 spans 16 amino acids. This clone has just one count. Its target is not known. The sequences come from peripheral blood, collected on day 0 of AZD1222 vaccination. This receptor was obtained from an adult in good health. The rearrangement uses TRBV19 and TRBJ1-5; 9 positions agree with TRBD1. CDR3: CASSIGTGSLDQPQHF. CDR3 nucleotide sequence: TGTGCCAGTAGTATCGGGACAGGGTCGTTGGATCAGCCCCAGCATTTT.